The TCR beta chain under discussion was sequenced for a study of blood T cells in healthy people across ages. The study's findings and limits: As age increased, TCR beta diversity per million T cells fell in a roughly linear fashion.

Isolated per sample were at least 7 million PBMCs. Total RNA, at least 6 micrograms per sample, came from PBMCs. Sample-barcoded 5' priming and a J-beta primer mix drove a second PCR of roughly 6 to 12 cycles. In TCRdb, the 5' RACE reads were re-called with MiXCR into one record per CDR3 protein. Among 1 million to 1.2 million distinct CDR3 sequences listed, 35% to 40% were seen once. CDR1 is MGHRA and CDR2 is YSYEKL in the germline V gene. Trimming removed 3 bases at V and 0 bases at J, with 14 bases between. CDR3 length equals 16 residues. Remarks on this clonotype: The target antigen is unknown.

The sequenced sample consisted of blood. The TCR originated in a man aged 18-30 years in good health. The V and J genes are TRBV4-1 and TRBJ2-5; tentatively, D is TRBD2 (5 bases). The CDR3 DNA reads as TGCGCCAGCAGCCATGAAGCGGCGCTAAACCAAGAGACCCAGTACTTC. Translation: CASSHEAALNQETQYF.